The 7 T cell receptor beta chains reported below all come from one sample, sequenced in a study of OX40 agonist ivuxolimab in advanced cancers. The table came from immunoSEQ multiplex PCR; TCRdb's copy has only in-frame clones and leaves some out. The sample contains more than 35,000 clones, around 84% of which appear only once. Source: CD4+ or CD8+ T cells sorted from blood, taken in a trial of the OX40 agonist ivuxolimab. The receptors originated from an adult with an advanced solid tumor such as melanoma, head and neck, liver or kidney cancer.

The J gene is TRBJ2-2, the V gene TRBV7-7; TRBD2 might be the D (6 bases). Germline CDR1 and CDR2: SSHAT and FNYEAQ (reference sequence). The CDR3 is 13 amino acids. The CDR3 sequence: CAHGEVVAGELFF. CDR3 DNA sequence: TGTGCTCACGGGGAGGTGGTGGCCGGGGAGCTGTTTTTT. Combining the CDR3 with reference TRBV7-7 and TRBJ2-2 gives the whole variable domain GAGVSQSPRYKVTKRGQDVTLRCDPISSHATLYWYQQALGQGPEFLTYFNYEAQPDKSGLPSDRFSAERPEGSISTLTIQRTEQRDSAMYRCAHGEVVAGELFFGEGSRLTVL.

This clone was seen only once. This chain connects TRBV7-2 to TRBJ2-7, with D possibly matching TRBD1 (6 bases). V was trimmed by 4 bases and J by 2 bases, leaving 18 bases between them. CDR3 length: 16 residues. From germline, CDR1 is SGHTA and CDR2 FQGNSA. CDR3 sequence: CASSSWRRQEPYEQYF. CDR3 bases: TGTGCCAGCAGCTCTTGGAGGAGACAGGAGCCCTACGAGCAGTACTTC.

The V and J genes are TRBV9 and TRBJ1-2; 9 bases match TRBD1. CDR1 SGDLS and CDR2 YYNGEE come from the germline V gene. CDR3 length: 15 amino acids. The J segment lost 5 bases and the V segment lost 5 bases, leaving 10 bases of the junction unmatched. The CDR3, as DNA: TGTGCCAGCAGTAATAGGGACAGGGAGGGTTATGGCTACACCTTC. This codes for CASSNRDREGYGYTF.

This clone was seen a few times. This chain uses TRBV25-1 with TRBJ2-1, with TRBD2 matching 8 bases. The V and J ends lost 7 bases and 10 bases, in that order; junction bases with no gene match: 9. Germline V gives CDR1 MGHDK, CDR2 SYGVNS. The CDR3 extends over 13 amino acids. CDR3 region: CASTLGLAGEQFF. CDR3 coding DNA: TGTGCCAGCACCCTTGGACTAGCAGGAGAGCAGTTCTTC.

The rearrangement joins TRBV28 to TRBJ1-2; D ambiguous. Looked up from germline, CDR1 is MDHEN and CDR2 is SYDVKM. Trimming stripped 5 bases from V and 0 bases from J, with 7 bases between. This CDR3 is 13 amino acids long. The CDR3 bases are TGTGCCAGCAGTAACGGGGCTAACTATGGCTACACCTTC. This translates into CASSNGANYGYTF.

This chain connects TRBV18 to TRBJ2-5; D may be TRBD1 or TRBD2 (5 bases each). The CDR3 length is 13 residues. CDR1 and CDR2 from the germline V gene are KGHSH and LQKENI. Trimming removed 3 bases from V and 4 bases from J, with 9 bases in between. CDR3 sequence: CASSPEDTETQYF. CDR3 nucleotides: TGTGCCAGCTCACCGGAGGACACAGAGACCCAGTACTTC.

The rearrangement uses TRBV7-9 and TRBJ2-6; D is unresolved. This CDR3 comprises 14 residues. With 3 bases removed from V and 4 bases from J, the gap between germline ends came to 7 bases. Germline CDR1 SEHNR, CDR2 FQNEAQ (reference sequence). The CDR3 loop reads CASSFVSGANVLTF. For the CDR3, the DNA is TGTGCCAGCAGCTTCGTCTCCGGGGCCAACGTCCTGACTTTC. The variable domain in full, with the rest retrieved from reference TRBV7-9 and TRBJ2-6, is DTGVSQNPRHKITKRGQNVTFRCDPISEHNRLYWYRQTLGQGPEFLTYFQNEAQLEKSRLLSDRFSAERPKGSFSTLEIQRTEQGDSAMYLCASSFVSGANVLTFGAGSRLTVL.